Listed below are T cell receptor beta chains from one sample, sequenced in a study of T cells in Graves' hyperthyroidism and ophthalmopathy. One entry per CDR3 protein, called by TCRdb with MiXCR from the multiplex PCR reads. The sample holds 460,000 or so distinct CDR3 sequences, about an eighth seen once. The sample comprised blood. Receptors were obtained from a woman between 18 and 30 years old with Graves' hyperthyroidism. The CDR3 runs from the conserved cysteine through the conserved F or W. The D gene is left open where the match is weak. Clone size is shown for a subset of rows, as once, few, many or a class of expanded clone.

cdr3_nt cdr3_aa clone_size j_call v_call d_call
TGTGCCAGCAGTGAAGGCAGGATCGGCTACACCTTC CASSEGRIGYTF many TRBJ1-2 TRBV6-1 -
TGTGCCAGCAGTCTGGACACTTTCACAGATACGCAGTATTTT CASSLDTFTDTQYF many TRBJ2-3 TRBV27 -
TGTGCCAGCAGCCTAGCGGGAGGGGATTTCTACAATGAGCAGTTCTTC CASSLAGGDFYNEQFF many TRBJ2-1 TRBV7-8 TRBD2
TGTGCCAGCAACGGCCAGGGGAAAGGTATTGAGCAGTTCTTC CASNGQGKGIEQFF few TRBJ2-1 TRBV27 -
TGTGCCAGCAGCTTCCGAAGCGGGAGGGTGAATGAGCAGTTCTTC CASSFRSGRVNEQFF many TRBJ2-1 TRBV7-8 TRBD2
TGCAGTGCTAGAGATGCTAGCGGGATCTCAGAGACCCAGTACTTC CSARDASGISETQYF many TRBJ2-5 TRBV20-1 TRBD2
TGTGCCAGCAGCTTAACTAGCGGGAGCTTCCCTAGCACAGATACGCAGTATTTT CASSLTSGSFPSTDTQYF - TRBJ2-3 TRBV5-6 TRBD2
TGCAGTGCTAGCGTAGGGACAGAAGCTTTCTTT CSASVGTEAFF - TRBJ1-1 TRBV20-1 -
TGCGCCAGTAGGGGGGGACAGAAGGCCAACGAGCAGTACTTC CASRGGQKANEQYF few TRBJ2-7 TRBV5-1 -
TGTGCCAGCAGCTCCAGGGGTGGGCGCTCCGAGGGGATTTACAATGAGCAGTTCTTC CASSSRGGRSEGIYNEQFF many TRBJ2-1 TRBV7-3 -
TGTGCCAGCAGGAATAGCGGAAGCTCCTACAATGAGCAGTTCTTC CASRNSGSSYNEQFF many TRBJ2-1 TRBV12-3/TRBV12-4 -
TGTGCCAGCAGTTTGGCCGACAGGGGGAACACTGAAGCTTTCTTT CASSLADRGNTEAFF - TRBJ1-1 TRBV27 TRBD1
TGCAGCGTTGAAACGATGGGGGGCGGAGAAAAACTGTTTTTT CSVETMGGGEKLFF few TRBJ1-4 TRBV29-1 -
TGCAGTGCTAGAGATTCCAGGGGTAATGAGCAGTTCTTC CSARDSRGNEQFF many TRBJ2-1 TRBV20-1 -
TGTGCCAGCAGTTACAGGAGCAATGAGCAGTTCTTC CASSYRSNEQFF few TRBJ2-1 TRBV6-5 -
TGTGCCAGCAGCGGGACTAGCGGGAACGGGGAGCTGTTTTTT CASSGTSGNGELFF many TRBJ2-2 TRBV12-3/TRBV12-4 TRBD2